This TCR beta chain was obtained from a study of T cell responses to AZD1222 COVID-19 vaccine. Findings and limits, study-wide: Vaccine-associated CD4 TCRs spanned spike, dominant at 160-218 and 743-854. None of the repertoires were sampled until the peak T cell response had passed. Just 5 to 7 AZD1222 recipients were seropositive at baseline. Nearly half of the spike-specific TCRs reportedly recognize variant regions that carry no mutations.

The protocol was immunoSEQ multiplex PCR, while the TCRdb copy is restricted to in-frame clones and leaves out a portion. The sample yields about 140,000 clones, approximately 86% seen once. This clone occurred a few times. What it binds is not known. The CDR3 is 16 amino acids. The V gene end was trimmed by 4 bases and the J gene end by 3 bases; junction bases not matched to a gene: 7. Germline V gives CDR1 MNHNS, CDR2 SASEGT. The TCR was taken from an adult in good health. V and J are TRBV6-1 and TRBJ1-2; 11 positions agree with TRBD1. The sequencing here drew on peripheral blood, taken on day 0 of AZD1222 vaccination. The CDR3 is CASSAGTGGNYYGYTF. The CDR3 DNA is TGTGCCAGCAGTGCCGGGACAGGGGGAAATTACTATGGCTACACCTTC.